The 21 T cell receptor beta chains below were found in one sample sequenced in a study of CD8 T cells in ankylosing spondylitis. TCRdb independently ran MiXCR on the 5' RACE reads; one entry per CDR3 protein. Of 150,000 to 200,000 distinct CDR3 sequences listed, 11% are singletons. Sequencing input: blood, either unsorted or a sorted T cell fraction (not recorded which). These receptor sequences come from a male donor with ankylosing spondylitis or in good health (not recorded which).

This chain uses TRBV15 with TRBJ1-5; TRBD1 might be the D (5 bases). The ends were cut back, 8 bases at V and 7 bases at J, with 18 bases in the middle. The CDR3 has 14 residues. Germline CDR1 and CDR2: LNHNV and YYDKDF (reference sequence). CDR3 in amino acids: CATSRGTRQQPQHF. In nucleotides, the CDR3 is TGTGCCACCTCACGAGGGACCAGGCAGCAGCCCCAGCATTTT.

For this clonotype: A much bigger clone sits one base away, suggesting this may be a read error. This chain links TRBV3-1 with TRBJ2-5, with D perhaps matching TRBD1 (6 bases). The V gene's germline CDR1 is LGHDT and CDR2 YNNKEL (reference sequence). The length of the CDR3 is 14 residues. CDR3 sequence: CVSSLMTGQETQYF. In DNA form, the CDR3 reads TGTGTCAGCAGCCTAATGACAGGCCAAGAGACCCAGTACTTC.

The chain recombines TRBV7-2 with TRBJ2-2, with D possibly being TRBD2 (5 bases). Trimming removed 5 bases at V and 0 bases at J, with 16 bases between. The CDR3 covers 17 residues. Germline V gene data show CDR1 as SGHTA and CDR2 as FQGNSA. The CDR3 bases are TGTACCAGCAGCACTGGGCCGGGCGGGTCGAACACCGGGGAGCTGTTTTTT. Encoded protein: CTSSTGPGGSNTGELFF.

This chain uses TRBV6-1 with TRBJ1-2; TRBD1 might be the D (6 bases). The germline V gene encodes CDR1 MNHNS and CDR2 SASEGT. The CDR3 covers 19 residues. Between the trimmed V and J ends, which lost 4 bases and 7 bases, there was a span of 31 bases. The CDR3 bases are TGTGCCAGCAGTGTCACAGGGCCTGGCGAAAGTGGGTTAATCAGTGGCTACACCTTC. Encoded protein: CASSVTGPGESGLISGYTF.

This clonotype was observed at least ten times. The chain combines TRBV12-3 or TRBV12-4 with TRBJ2-3, with no clear D. Trimming took 4 bases from V and 0 from J, leaving 8 bases between them. The CDR3 has 14 amino acids. This CDR3 is CASSSHHSTDTQYF. The CDR3 DNA sequence: TGTGCCAGCAGTTCGCATCATAGCACAGATACGCAGTATTTT.

The sample holds many counts of this clonotype. The chain employs TRBV12-3 or TRBV12-4 and TRBJ1-1; the match to TRBD1 covers 7 bases. This CDR3 region has 12 residues. J gave up 9 bases and V 3 bases, and 4 bases lay outside the gene matches. The CDR3 DNA follows: TGTGCCAGCAGTTTCTCGGACAGGCAAGCTTTCTTT. Translating gives CASSFSDRQAFF.

The chain recombines TRBV12-5 with TRBJ2-7, with TRBD2 identical over 8 bases. The CDR3 sequence is 15 residues long. In germline, CDR1 is LGHNT, CDR2 FRNRAP. With V trimmed by 11 bases and J by 6 bases, 18 bases remained unmatched. In nucleotides, the CDR3 is TGTGCTTCCCAACCATCGGGAGGGCCTTCAGGCGAGCAGTACTTC. This translates into CASQPSGGPSGEQYF.

This clonotype was seen more than once but under ten times. The V call is TRBV4-3, the J call TRBJ1-2; TRBD1 matches 10 bases. With 1 base clipped from V and 4 bases from J, the junction kept 3 bases outside the gene matches. The CDR3 is 15 residues long. Germline V gene data show CDR1 as LGHNA and CDR2 as YSLEER. In DNA, the CDR3 is TGCGCCAGCAGCCAAGGACAGGGGGCGGCCTATGGCTACACCTTC. Its translation is CASSQGQGAAYGYTF.

This clonotype came up a few times. The chain recombines TRBV30 with TRBJ2-2; D tentatively reads TRBD1 or TRBD2 (6 bases each). The CDR3 loop spans 14 amino acids. The germline V and J ends were trimmed by 8 bases and 2 bases, with 15 bases remaining between them. The V gene's germline CDR1 is GTSNPN and CDR2 SVGIG (reference sequence). CDR3 in amino acids: CAGGGGSNTGELFF. CDR3 in DNA: TGTGCCGGAGGGGGTGGCTCCAACACCGGGGAGCTGTTTTTT. Drawing the rest from reference TRBV30 and TRBJ2-2, the complete variable domain is SQTIHQWPATLVQPVGSPLSLECTVEGTSNPNLYWYRQAAGRGLQLLFYSVGIGQISSEVPQNLSASRPQDRQFILSSKKLLLSDSGFYLCAGGGGSNTGELFFGEGSRLTVL.

The CDR3 sequence: CASSSPPGTGVYNEQFF. CDR3 bases: TGTGCCAGCAGTTCTCCCCCCGGGACAGGGGTTTACAATGAGCAGTTCTTC. The chain combines TRBV27 with TRBJ2-1; the match to TRBD1 covers 10 bases. The germline V gene encodes CDR1 MNHEY and CDR2 SMNVEV (reference sequence). This CDR3 has 17 residues. After removal of 4 bases from V and 4 bases from J, the junction contained 10 bases not matched to a gene.

This clonotype showed up many times. The gene calls are TRBV5-1 and TRBJ2-1, with D possibly called TRBD1 or TRBD2 (5 bases each). Germline V gene data show CDR1 as SGHRS and CDR2 as YFSETQ. The V and J ends lost 0 bases and 9 bases respectively, with 13 bases between them. The CDR3 consists of 14 residues. The CDR3 bases are TGCGCCAGCAGCTTGGAAATTAGAGGGGCTGAGCAGTTCTTC. As protein: CASSLEIRGAEQFF.

This clonotype occurred many times. The chain has TRBV6-6 and TRBJ2-4, with 10 bases matching TRBD2. V lost 2 bases and J lost 2; bases outside the gene matches: 21. The length of the CDR3 is 22 residues. Germline CDR1 reads MNHNY; CDR2 reads SVGAGI (reference sequence). CDR3 DNA: TGTGCCAGCAGTTACCCAAATATCGGCCTAGCGGGAGTTGGTGGGACCAAAAACATTCAGTACTTC. This encodes CASSYPNIGLAGVGGTKNIQYF.

The chain has TRBV4-2 and TRBJ2-7; D not certain. From germline, CDR1 is LGHNA and CDR2 YNFKEQ. There are 15 residues in the CDR3. V lost 1 base and J 9 bases, leaving 19 bases between the germline ends. Here the CDR3 DNA reads TGTGCCAGCAGCCAAGTTCTGGACGGACGTGATTGGCAGTACTTC. Protein sequence: CASSQVLDGRDWQYF.

This clonotype has just a few counts. The J gene is TRBJ2-3, the V gene TRBV7-2; weak D call: TRBD1 (6 bases). Germline assignment: CDR1 SGHTA and CDR2 FQGNSA. The length of the CDR3 is 14 residues. V lost 7 bases and J 6 bases, leaving 17 bases between the germline ends. CDR3 in DNA: TGTGCCAGCAACATGGACAGAAACGGGGATACGCAGTATTTT. As protein: CASNMDRNGDTQYF.

This clonotype was counted many times. The chain recombines TRBV5-1 with TRBJ1-2, with 9 bases lining up with TRBD1. CDR1 is SGHRS, CDR2 YFSETQ, per germline. After removal of 0 bases from V and 6 bases from J, the junction contained 9 bases not matched to a gene. The CDR3 length is 16 residues. This chain's CDR3 is CASSLEPVTGGDGYTF. Here the CDR3 DNA reads TGCGCCAGCAGCTTGGAACCTGTAACAGGGGGCGATGGCTACACCTTC. Using reference TRBV5-1 and TRBJ1-2 for the parts outside the CDR3, the full variable domain is KAGVTQTPRYLIKTRGQQVTLSCSPISGHRSVSWYQQTPGQGLQFLFEYFSETQRNKGNFPGRFSGRQFSNSRSEMNVSTLELGDSALYLCASSLEPVTGGDGYTFGSGTRLTVV.

The table lists this clonotype with many counts. The V gene is TRBV20-1, the J gene TRBJ2-3, with 7 bases aligning to TRBD2. The CDR3 runs to 15 residues. The germline V gene has CDR1 DFQATT and CDR2 SNEGSKA (reference sequence). Germline trimming cut 5 bases from V and 3 bases from J; bases unmatched to any gene: 11. The CDR3 DNA sequence: TGCAGTGCTCCCCGTTCGAGCGGGGCGACAGATACGCAGTATTTT. Translated: CSAPRSSGATDTQYF.

This clonotype was seen ten or more times. This sequence joins TRBV24-1 and TRBJ2-1; D is possibly TRBD1 (6 bases). From germline, CDR1 is KGHDR and CDR2 SFDVKD. The V end lost 4 bases, the J end lost 10 bases, and 13 bases lay between the germline ends. The CDR3 consists of 13 residues. As DNA, the CDR3 is TGTGCCACCAGTGACTACCCCAGGGGAGAGCAGTTCTTC. Amino acid sequence: CATSDYPRGEQFF.

In its sample, this clonotype was seen a few times. The chain links TRBV20-1 to TRBJ2-3; D gene unclear. The CDR3 length is 12 residues. V lost 0 bases, J lost 4 bases, and 5 bases lay in between. Germline assignment: CDR1 DFQATT and CDR2 SNEGSKA (reference sequence). CDR3 in DNA: TGCAGTGCTAGAGATGGGCCAGATACGCAGTATTTT. It is translated as CSARDGPDTQYF.

The chain combines TRBV29-1 with TRBJ1-5; D is possibly TRBD1 (6 bases). CDR1 and CDR2 from the germline V gene are SQVTM and ANQGSEA. CDR3 size: 14 residues. V lost 4 bases to trimming and J lost 6 bases, with 16 bases between them. Here the CDR3 reads CSVAIQGSGQPQHF. CDR3 DNA: TGCAGCGTTGCCATCCAGGGGTCAGGTCAGCCCCAGCATTTT.

The table lists this clonotype with many counts. The V call is TRBV5-1, the J call TRBJ2-2; a weak D match, TRBD2 (5 bases). The V end was cut by 0 bases, the J end by 3 bases, with 12 bases between. Germline V CDR1 and CDR2: SGHRS, YFSETQ. The CDR3 is made up of 16 amino acids. This CDR3 is CASSLDSGLDTGELFF. Here the CDR3 DNA reads TGCGCCAGCAGCTTGGACTCGGGATTGGACACCGGGGAGCTGTTTTTT.

This chain connects TRBV2 to TRBJ2-1; D is unclear. This CDR3 is built from 13 residues. Per germline, CDR1 SNHLY and CDR2 FYNNEI. With 8 bases removed from V and 5 bases from J, the gap between germline ends came to 13 bases. The CDR3 DNA reads TGTGCCAGCGGTGGGCTTTCCCACAATGAGCAGTTCTTC. Translation: CASGGLSHNEQFF.